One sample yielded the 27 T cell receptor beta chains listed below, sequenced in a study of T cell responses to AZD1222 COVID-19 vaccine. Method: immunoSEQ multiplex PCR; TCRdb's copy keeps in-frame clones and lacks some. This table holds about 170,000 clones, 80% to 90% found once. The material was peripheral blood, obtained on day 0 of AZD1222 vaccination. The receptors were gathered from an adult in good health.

Written as DNA, the CDR3 is TGTGCCACCAGTGATCGCGCAGGATGGACAGATACGCAGTATTTT. Amino acid sequence: CATSDRAGWTDTQYF. This chain joins TRBV24-1 and TRBJ2-3; D is undetermined. CDR3 length: 15 residues. Germline loops: CDR1 KGHDR, CDR2 SFDVKD. The V end was cut by 3 bases, the J end by 3 bases, with 12 bases between.

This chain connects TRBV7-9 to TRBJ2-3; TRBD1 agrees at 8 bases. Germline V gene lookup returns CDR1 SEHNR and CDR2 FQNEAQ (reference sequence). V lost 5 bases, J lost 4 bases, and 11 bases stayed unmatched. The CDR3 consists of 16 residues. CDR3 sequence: CASSQSGGSGADTQYF. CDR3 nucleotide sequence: TGTGCCAGCAGCCAATCAGGGGGCTCGGGGGCAGATACGCAGTATTTT.

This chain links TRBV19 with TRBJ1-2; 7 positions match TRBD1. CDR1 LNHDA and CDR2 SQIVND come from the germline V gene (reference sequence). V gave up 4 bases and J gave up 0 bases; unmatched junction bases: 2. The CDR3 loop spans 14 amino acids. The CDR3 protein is CASSRDRANYGYTF. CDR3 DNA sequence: TGTGCCAGTAGTAGGGACAGAGCTAACTATGGCTACACCTTC. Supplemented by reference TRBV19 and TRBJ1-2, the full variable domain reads DGGITQSPKYLFRKEGQNVTLSCEQNLNHDAMYWYRQDPGQGLRLIYYSQIVNDFQKGDIAEGYSVSREKKESFPLTVTSAQKNPTAFYLCASSRDRANYGYTFGSGTRLTVV.

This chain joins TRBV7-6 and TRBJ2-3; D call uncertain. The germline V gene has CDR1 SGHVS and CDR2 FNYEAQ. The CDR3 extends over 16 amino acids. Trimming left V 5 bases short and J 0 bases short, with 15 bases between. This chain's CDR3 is CASSALSSTSTDTQYF. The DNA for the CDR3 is TGTGCCAGCAGCGCCCTGAGTTCGACTAGCACAGATACGCAGTATTTT.

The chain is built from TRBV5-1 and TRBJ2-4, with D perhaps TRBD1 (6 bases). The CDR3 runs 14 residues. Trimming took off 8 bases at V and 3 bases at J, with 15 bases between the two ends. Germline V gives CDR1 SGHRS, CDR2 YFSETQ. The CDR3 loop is CASRGQSSKNIQYF. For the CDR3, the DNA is TGCGCCAGTCGCGGACAGTCGAGCAAAAACATTCAGTACTTC. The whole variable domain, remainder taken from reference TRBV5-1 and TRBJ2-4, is KAGVTQTPRYLIKTRGQQVTLSCSPISGHRSVSWYQQTPGQGLQFLFEYFSETQRNKGNFPGRFSGRQFSNSRSEMNVSTLELGDSALYLCASRGQSSKNIQYFGAGTRLSVL.

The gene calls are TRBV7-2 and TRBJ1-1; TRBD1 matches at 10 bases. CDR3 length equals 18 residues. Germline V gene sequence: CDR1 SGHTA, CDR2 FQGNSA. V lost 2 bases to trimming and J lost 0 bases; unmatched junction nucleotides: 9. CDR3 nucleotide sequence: TGTGCCAGCAGCTTAAGGGCCGGGACAGGGGCATTGAACACTGAAGCTTTCTTT. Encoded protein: CASSLRAGTGALNTEAFF.

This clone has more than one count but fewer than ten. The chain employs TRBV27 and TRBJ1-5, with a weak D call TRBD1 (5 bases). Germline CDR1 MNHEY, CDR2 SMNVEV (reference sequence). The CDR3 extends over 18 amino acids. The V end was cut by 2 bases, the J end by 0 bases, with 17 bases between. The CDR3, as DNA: TGTGCCAGCAGTTTAATGGGGGGTTTTAGTTATAGCAATCAGCCCCAGCATTTT. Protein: CASSLMGGFSYSNQPQHF.

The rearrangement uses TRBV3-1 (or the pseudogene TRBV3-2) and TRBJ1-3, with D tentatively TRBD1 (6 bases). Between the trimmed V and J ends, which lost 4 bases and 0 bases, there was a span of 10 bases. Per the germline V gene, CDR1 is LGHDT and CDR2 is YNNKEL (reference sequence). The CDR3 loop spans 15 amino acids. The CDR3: CASSRDRSSGNTIYF. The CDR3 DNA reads TGTGCCAGCAGCCGAGACAGGTCCTCTGGAAACACCATATATTTT.

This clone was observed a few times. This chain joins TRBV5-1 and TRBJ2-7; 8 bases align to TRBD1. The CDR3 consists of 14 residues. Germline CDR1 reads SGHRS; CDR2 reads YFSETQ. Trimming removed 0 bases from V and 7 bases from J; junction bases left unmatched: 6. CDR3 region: CASSLGPGGDEQYF. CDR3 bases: TGCGCCAGCAGCTTGGGTCCAGGGGGCGATGAGCAGTACTTC.

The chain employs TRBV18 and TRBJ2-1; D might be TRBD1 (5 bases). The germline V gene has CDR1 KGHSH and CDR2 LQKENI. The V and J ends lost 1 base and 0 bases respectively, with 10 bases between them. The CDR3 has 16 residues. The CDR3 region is CASSPLTGSSYNEQFF. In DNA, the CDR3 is TGTGCCAGCTCACCACTCACAGGAAGCTCCTACAATGAGCAGTTCTTC.

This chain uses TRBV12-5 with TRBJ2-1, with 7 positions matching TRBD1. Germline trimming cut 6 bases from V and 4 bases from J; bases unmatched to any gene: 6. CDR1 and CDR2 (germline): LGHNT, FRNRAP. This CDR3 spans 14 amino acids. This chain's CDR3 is CASGRDSGYNEQFF. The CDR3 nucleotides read TGTGCTAGTGGCCGGGACAGTGGGTACAATGAGCAGTTCTTC.

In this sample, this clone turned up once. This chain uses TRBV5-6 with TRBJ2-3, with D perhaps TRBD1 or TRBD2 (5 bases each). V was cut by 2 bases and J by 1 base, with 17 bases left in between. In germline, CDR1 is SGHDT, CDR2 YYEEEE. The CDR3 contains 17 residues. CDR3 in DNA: TGTGCCAGCAGCTTTTCCCCCGGGACGGTGGGCACAGATACGCAGTATTTT. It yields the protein CASSFSPGTVGTDTQYF.

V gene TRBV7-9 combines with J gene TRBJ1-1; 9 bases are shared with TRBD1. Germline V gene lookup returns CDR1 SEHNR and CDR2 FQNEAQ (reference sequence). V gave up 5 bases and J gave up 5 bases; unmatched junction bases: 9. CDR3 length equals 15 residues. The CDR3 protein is CASSPVDRGHTEAFF. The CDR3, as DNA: TGTGCCAGCAGCCCTGTGGACAGGGGACATACTGAAGCTTTCTTT.

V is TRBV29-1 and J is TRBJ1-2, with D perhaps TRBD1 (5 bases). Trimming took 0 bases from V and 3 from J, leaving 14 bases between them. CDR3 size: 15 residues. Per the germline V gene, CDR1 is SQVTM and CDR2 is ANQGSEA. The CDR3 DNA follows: TGCAGCGTTGAAGATCGGTCAGGGAACCACTATGGCTACACCTTC. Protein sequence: CSVEDRSGNHYGYTF.

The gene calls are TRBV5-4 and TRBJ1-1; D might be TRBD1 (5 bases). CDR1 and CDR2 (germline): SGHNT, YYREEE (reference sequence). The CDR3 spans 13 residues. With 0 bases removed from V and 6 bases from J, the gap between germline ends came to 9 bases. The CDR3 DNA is TGTGCCAGCAGCTTGGAGTCAGGGCCTGAAGCTTTCTTT. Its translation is CASSLESGPEAFF.

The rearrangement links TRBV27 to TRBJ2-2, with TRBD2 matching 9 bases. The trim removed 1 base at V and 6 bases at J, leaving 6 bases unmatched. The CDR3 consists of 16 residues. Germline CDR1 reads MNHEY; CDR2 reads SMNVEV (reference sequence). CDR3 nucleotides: TGTGCCAGCAGTTTATGGGCGGGGGGGCCTTCCGGGGAGCTGTTTTTT. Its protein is CASSLWAGGPSGELFF.

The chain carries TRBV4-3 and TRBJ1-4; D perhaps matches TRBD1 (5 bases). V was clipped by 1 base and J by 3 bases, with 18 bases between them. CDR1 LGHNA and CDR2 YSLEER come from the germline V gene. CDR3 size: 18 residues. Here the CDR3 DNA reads TGCGCCAGCAGCCAAGGCATTACACCTCGGACACCTAATGAAAAACTGTTTTTT. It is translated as CASSQGITPRTPNEKLFF.

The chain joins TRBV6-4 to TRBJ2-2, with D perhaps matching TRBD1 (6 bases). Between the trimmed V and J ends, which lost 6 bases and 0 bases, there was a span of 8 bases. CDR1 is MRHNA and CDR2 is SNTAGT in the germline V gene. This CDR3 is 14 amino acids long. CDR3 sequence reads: CASSRTANTGELFF. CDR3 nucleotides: TGTGCCAGCAGCCGGACAGCGAACACCGGGGAGCTGTTTTTT.

The CDR3 DNA follows: TGTGCCAGCAGTTATGTTAGGACGCATGGCTACACCTTC. Translating gives CASSYVRTHGYTF. V usage is TRBV6-2 or TRBV6-3 and J usage is TRBJ1-2; D gene ambiguous. The germline V gene encodes CDR1 MNHEY and CDR2 SVGEGT. V was shortened by 3 bases and J by 6 bases, with 11 bases between the two germline ends. CDR3 length: 13 residues.

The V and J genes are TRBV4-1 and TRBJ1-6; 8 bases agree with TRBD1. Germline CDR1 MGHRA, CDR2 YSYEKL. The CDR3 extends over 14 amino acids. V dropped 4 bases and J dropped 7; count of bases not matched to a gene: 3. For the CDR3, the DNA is TGCGCCAGCAGCCCTCGGACAGGGAATTCACCCCTCCACTTT. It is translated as CASSPRTGNSPLHF.

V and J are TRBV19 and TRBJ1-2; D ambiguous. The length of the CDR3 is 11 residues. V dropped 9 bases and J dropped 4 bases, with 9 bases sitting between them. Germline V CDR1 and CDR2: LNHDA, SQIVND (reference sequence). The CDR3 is CASRSSYGYTF. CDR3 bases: TGTGCCAGCCGATCTAGCTATGGCTACACCTTC.

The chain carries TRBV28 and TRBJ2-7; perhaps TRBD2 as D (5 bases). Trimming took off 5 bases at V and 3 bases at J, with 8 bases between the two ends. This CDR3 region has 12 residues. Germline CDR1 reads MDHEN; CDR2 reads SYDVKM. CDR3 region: CASSRRGYEQYF. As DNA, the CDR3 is TGTGCCAGCAGTAGACGGGGCTACGAGCAGTACTTC.

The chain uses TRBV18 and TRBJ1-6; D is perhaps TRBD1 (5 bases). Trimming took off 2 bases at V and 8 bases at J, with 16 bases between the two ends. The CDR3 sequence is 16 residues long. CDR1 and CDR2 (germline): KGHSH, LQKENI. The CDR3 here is CASSPGTSGVHSPLHF. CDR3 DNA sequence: TGTGCCAGCTCACCAGGGACTTCGGGTGTCCATTCACCCCTCCACTTT.

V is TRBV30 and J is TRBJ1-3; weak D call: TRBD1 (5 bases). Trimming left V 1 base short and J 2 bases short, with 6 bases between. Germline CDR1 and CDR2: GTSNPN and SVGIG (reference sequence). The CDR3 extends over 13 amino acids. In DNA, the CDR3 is TGTGCCTGGAGTGGGGGGGCTGGAAACACCATATATTTT. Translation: CAWSGGAGNTIYF.

This CDR3 is CASSSSSYEQYV. The CDR3 region has the DNA TGTGCCAGCAGCTCGAGCTCCTACGAGCAGTACGTC. The chain joins TRBV7-8 to TRBJ2-7; no reliable D call. CDR3 length: 12 residues. V lost 4 bases and J lost 0, with 4 bases in between. Germline CDR1 SGHVS, CDR2 FQNEAQ.

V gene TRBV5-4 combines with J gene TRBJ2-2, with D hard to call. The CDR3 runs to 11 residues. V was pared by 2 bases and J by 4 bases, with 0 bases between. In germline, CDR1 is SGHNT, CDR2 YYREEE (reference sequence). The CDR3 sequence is CASSFTGELFF. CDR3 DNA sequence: TGTGCCAGCAGCTTCACCGGGGAGCTGTTTTTT.

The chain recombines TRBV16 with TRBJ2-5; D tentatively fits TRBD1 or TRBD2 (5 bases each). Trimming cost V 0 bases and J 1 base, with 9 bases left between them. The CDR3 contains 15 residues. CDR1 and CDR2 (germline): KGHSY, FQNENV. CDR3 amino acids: CASSQSRGSQETQYF. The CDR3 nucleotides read TGTGCCAGCAGCCAATCTCGGGGCAGCCAAGAGACCCAGTACTTC.